This T cell receptor beta chain is from a study of blood T cell dynamics during melanoma immunotherapy. Looked up from germline, CDR1 is SGHTA and CDR2 is FQGNSA. The CDR3 totals 15 residues. The J segment lost 4 bases and the V segment lost 7 bases, leaving 10 bases of the junction unmatched. The time point here: week 3, after first cycle of checkpoint inhibitor. Disease control meant complete response, partial response or stable disease at 12 weeks. Here immunoSEQ multiplex PCR was the method, and the copy in TCRdb shows in-frame clones only, minus some. The sample records approximately 4,700 clones, 78% being singletons.

The source of this sequence is a human donor with melanoma. V is TRBV7-2 and J is TRBJ2-5, with TRBD2 identical over 9 bases. The source was blood, collected from a patient treated with checkpoint blockade. The CDR3: CASTRGGGRVETQYF. The CDR3 DNA follows: TGTGCCAGCACCCGCGGGGGGGGGCGAGTAGAGACCCAGTACTTC.